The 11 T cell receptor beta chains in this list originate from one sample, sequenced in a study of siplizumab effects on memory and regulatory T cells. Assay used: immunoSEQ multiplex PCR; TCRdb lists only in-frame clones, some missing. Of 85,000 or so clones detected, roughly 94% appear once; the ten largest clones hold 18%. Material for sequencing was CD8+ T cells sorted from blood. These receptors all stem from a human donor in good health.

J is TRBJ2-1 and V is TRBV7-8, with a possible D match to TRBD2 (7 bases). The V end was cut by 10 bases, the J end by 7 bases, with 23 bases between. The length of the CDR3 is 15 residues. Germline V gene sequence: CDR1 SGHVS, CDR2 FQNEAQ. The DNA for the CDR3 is TGTGCCACTCTTGAGATGGGGGGGCGCGTGAATGAGCAGTTCTTC. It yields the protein CATLEMGGRVNEQFF.

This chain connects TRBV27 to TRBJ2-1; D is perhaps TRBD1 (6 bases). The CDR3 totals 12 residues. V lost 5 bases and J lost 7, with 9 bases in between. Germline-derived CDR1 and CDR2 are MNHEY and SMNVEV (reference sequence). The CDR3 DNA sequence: TGTGCCAGCAGTCTCAGGGGAAATGAGCAGTTCTTC. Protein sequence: CASSLRGNEQFF.

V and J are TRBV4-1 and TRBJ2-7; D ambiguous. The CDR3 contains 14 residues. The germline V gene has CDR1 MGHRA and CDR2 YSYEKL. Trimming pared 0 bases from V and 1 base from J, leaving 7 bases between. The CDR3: CASSQDPGSYEQYF. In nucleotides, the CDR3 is TGCGCCAGCAGCCAAGACCCCGGATCCTACGAGCAGTACTTC.

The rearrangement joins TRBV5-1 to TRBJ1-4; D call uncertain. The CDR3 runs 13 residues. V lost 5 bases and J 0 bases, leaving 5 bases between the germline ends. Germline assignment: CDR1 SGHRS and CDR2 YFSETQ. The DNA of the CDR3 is TGCGCCAGCAGGCGTTCAACTAATGAAAAACTGTTTTTT. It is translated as CASRRSTNEKLFF.

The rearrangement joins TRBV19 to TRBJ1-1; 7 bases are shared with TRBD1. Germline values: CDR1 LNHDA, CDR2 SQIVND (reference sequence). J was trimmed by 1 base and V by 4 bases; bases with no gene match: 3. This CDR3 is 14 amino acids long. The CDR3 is CASSRPGGNTEAFF. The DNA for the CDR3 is TGTGCCAGTAGTAGGCCAGGGGGGAACACTGAAGCTTTCTTT.

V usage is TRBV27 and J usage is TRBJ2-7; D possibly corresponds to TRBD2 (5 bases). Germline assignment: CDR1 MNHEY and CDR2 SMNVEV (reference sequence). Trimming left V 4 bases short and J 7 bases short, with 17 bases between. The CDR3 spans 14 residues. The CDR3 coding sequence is TGTGCCAGCAGTTCCTGGACTCGCCGAGGGGAGCAGTACTTC. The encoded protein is CASSSWTRRGEQYF.

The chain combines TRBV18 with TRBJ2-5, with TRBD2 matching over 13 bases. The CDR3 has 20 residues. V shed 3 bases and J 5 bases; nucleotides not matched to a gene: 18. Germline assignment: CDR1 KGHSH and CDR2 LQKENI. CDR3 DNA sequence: TGTGCCAGCTCACCCCCCGTGACTAGCGGGAGGCCCACACGGGGGGAGACCCAGTACTTC. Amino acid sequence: CASSPPVTSGRPTRGETQYF.

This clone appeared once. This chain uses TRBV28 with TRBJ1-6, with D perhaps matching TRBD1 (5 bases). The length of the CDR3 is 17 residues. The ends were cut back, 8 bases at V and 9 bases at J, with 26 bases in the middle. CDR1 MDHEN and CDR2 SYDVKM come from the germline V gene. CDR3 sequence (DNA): TGTGCCAGCCAAACACTCTTTCGTGGGGGAGTAGGTTCACCCCTCCACTTT. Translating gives CASQTLFRGGVGSPLHF.

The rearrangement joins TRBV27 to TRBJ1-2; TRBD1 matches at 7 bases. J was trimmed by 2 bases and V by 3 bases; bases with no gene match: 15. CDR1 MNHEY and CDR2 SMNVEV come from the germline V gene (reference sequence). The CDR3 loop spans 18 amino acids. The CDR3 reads CASSFNRGRFGQNYGYTF. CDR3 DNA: TGTGCCAGCAGTTTCAACAGGGGCCGCTTTGGACAAAACTATGGCTACACCTTC.

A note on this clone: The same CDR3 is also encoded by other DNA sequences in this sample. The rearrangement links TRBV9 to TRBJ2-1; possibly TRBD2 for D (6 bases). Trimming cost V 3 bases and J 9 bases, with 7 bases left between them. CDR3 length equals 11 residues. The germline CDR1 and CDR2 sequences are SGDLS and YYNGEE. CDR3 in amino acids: CASSATSEQFF. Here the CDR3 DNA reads TGTGCCAGCAGCGCGACTAGTGAGCAGTTCTTC.

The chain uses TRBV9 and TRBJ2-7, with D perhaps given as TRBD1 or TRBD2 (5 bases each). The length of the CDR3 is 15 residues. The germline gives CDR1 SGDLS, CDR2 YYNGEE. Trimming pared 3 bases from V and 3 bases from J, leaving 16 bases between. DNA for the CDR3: TGTGCCAGCAGCGGAAGGGACCCGGGGAGCTACGAGCAGTACTTC. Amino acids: CASSGRDPGSYEQYF.